This is a list of T cell receptor beta chains from one sample in a study of cytomegalovirus exposure and HLA in healthy donors. This table comes from immunoSEQ multiplex PCR, and its TCRdb copy is limited to in-frame clones, with some not included. The sample includes roughly 170,000 clones, about 80% of them seen just once. Sequenced sample: PBMCs. The receptors were sampled from a man aged 25 to 40 in good health and CMV-seronegative. Both conserved end residues are part of each CDR3. D genes are given only for firm matches. A row's size may be missing; if present it is once, few, many or a size class.

D,J,size,V,DNA,CDR3
NA,TRBJ1-5,NA,TRBV7-6,TGTGCCAGCAGCTTTGGGGAGCGCCAGCCCCAGCATTTT,CASSFGERQPQHF
NA,TRBJ1-2,NA,TRBV19,TGTGCCAGTAGTACCCCCGGACTCTTCTGGGGCTACACCTTC,CASSTPGLFWGYTF
NA,TRBJ2-7,NA,TRBV4-1,TGCGCCAGCAGCCGATCGCAGGGAAGGGGCGAGCAGTACTTC,CASSRSQGRGEQYF
NA,TRBJ1-6,NA,TRBV19,TGTGCCAGTAGTATGAGGGGGATCGGGACCGGGCATTCACCCCTCCACTTT,CASSMRGIGTGHSPLHF
TRBD1,TRBJ2-5,NA,TRBV18,TGTGCCAGCTCACCAACCGGGACAGGGACCCAAGAGACCCAGTACTTC,CASSPTGTGTQETQYF
NA,TRBJ2-3,NA,TRBV5-1,TGCGCCAGCAGCTGGGCGGGTGGCACAGATACGCAGTATTTT,CASSWAGGTDTQYF
TRBD2,TRBJ2-1,few,TRBV7-3,TGTGCCAGCAGCTTCCTAGCGGGAGTTAATGAGCAGTTCTTC,CASSFLAGVNEQFF
TRBD2,TRBJ2-1,NA,TRBV28,TGTGCCAGCAATGGGGTAGGCGGGAGTACTTATGAGCAGTTCTTC,CASNGVGGSTYEQFF
NA,TRBJ2-7,NA,TRBV27,TGTGCCAGCAGTCCCCGGATGGGGCCGAAGGAAGTCTACGAGCAGTACTTC,CASSPRMGPKEVYEQYF
NA,TRBJ2-6,NA,TRBV5-1,TGCGCCAGCAGCTTGGAAGGCAGGGAAGGCTCTGGGGCCAACGTCCTGACTTTC,CASSLEGREGSGANVLTF
NA,TRBJ1-1,NA,TRBV9,TGTGCCAGCAGCGGTACACAGGGTAGCACTGAAGCTTTCTTT,CASSGTQGSTEAFF
NA,TRBJ2-7,NA,TRBV10-2,TGCGCCAGCAGTGAGTCGTATTACGGGGAGCAGTACTTC,CASSESYYGEQYF
NA,TRBJ1-4,NA,TRBV28,TGTGCCAGCATCGGCGGAGGGGTAGAACTGTTTTTT,CASIGGGVELFF
TRBD1,TRBJ1-1,NA,TRBV7-2,TGTGCCAGCAGCTTAGATCGGACAGGGGTTGAAGCTTTCTTT,CASSLDRTGVEAFF
TRBD1,TRBJ2-7,NA,TRBV9,TGTGCCAGCAGCAAACAGGGGGGTTACGAGCAGTACTTC,CASSKQGGYEQYF
TRBD2,TRBJ2-3,NA,TRBV7-8,TGTGCCAGCAGTATAGCGGGGGGGCCAGATACGCAGTATTTT,CASSIAGGPDTQYF
NA,TRBJ2-7,NA,TRBV11-2,TGTGCCAGCAGCGAGCGATTTGGACAGAGGTACTACGAGCAGTACTTC,CASSERFGQRYYEQYF
TRBD1,TRBJ1-5,NA,TRBV7-2,TGTGCCAGCAGCTTAGCGGGTGGACAGGGGTCGAATCAGCCCCAGCATTTT,CASSLAGGQGSNQPQHF
TRBD2,TRBJ2-6,NA,TRBV7-8,TGTGCCAGCAGCTTCTCCGGGGGGGCCTCTGGGGCCAACGTCCTGACTTTC,CASSFSGGASGANVLTF
TRBD2,TRBJ2-1,NA,TRBV30,TGTGCCTGGATCTATAGCGGGAGGTCGGGGCAGTTCTTC,CAWIYSGRSGQFF
TRBD1,TRBJ2-7,NA,TRBV5-4,TGTGCCAGCAGCTCACCCGGGACAGGGGATAGTGAGCAGTACTTC,CASSSPGTGDSEQYF
TRBD1,TRBJ1-5,NA,TRBV28,TGTGCCAGCCGTGGGACAGGGGGCGGCCAGCCCCAGCATTTT,CASRGTGGGQPQHF
NA,TRBJ2-5,NA,TRBV4-3,TGCGCCAGCAGCCAAGATTTGGGGGCTGGTCAAGAGACCCAGTACTTC,CASSQDLGAGQETQYF
TRBD2,TRBJ2-7,once,TRBV11-2,TGTGCCAGCAGCTTGAGACTAGCGGGAGTAGACGAGCAGTACTTC,CASSLRLAGVDEQYF
TRBD2,TRBJ2-7,NA,TRBV6-5,TGTGCCAGCGCCTTCGGGGGGAGCCCCTACGAGCAGTACTTC,CASAFGGSPYEQYF
NA,TRBJ2-7,few,TRBV18,TGTGCCAGCTCTTCTCTCGATGAGGATTACTACGAGCAGTACTTC,CASSSLDEDYYEQYF
NA,TRBJ2-2,NA,TRBV19,TGTGCCAGTACCCTCGACGACAGGCTTGCCATATCCGGGGAGCTGTTTTTT,CASTLDDRLAISGELFF
TRBD2,TRBJ2-1,NA,TRBV2,TGTGCCAGCAGTGAAGCGCGGGTAGCGGGGTACAATGAGCAGTTCTTC,CASSEARVAGYNEQFF
TRBD2,TRBJ2-7,NA,TRBV7-2,TGTGCCAGCAGTAATAGCGGGAGGGCCCGCGACGAGCAGTACTTC,CASSNSGRARDEQYF
NA,TRBJ1-2,NA,TRBV5-1,TGCGCCAGCAGCTTGGCCTTGGGGCAGGCCTATGGCTACACCTTC,CASSLALGQAYGYTF
TRBD1,TRBJ1-5,NA,TRBV6-6,TGTGCCAGCAGCTACACAGGGGGCAGTCAGCCCCAGCATTTT,CASSYTGGSQPQHF
NA,TRBJ2-3,NA,TRBV6-5,TGTGCCAGCAGTTACATCAGGGGACACACAGATACGCAGTATTTT,CASSYIRGHTDTQYF
TRBD2,TRBJ2-7,NA,TRBV6-4,TGTGCCAGCATGTCGAGCAGCGGGGACGCCTACGAGCAGTACTTC,CASMSSSGDAYEQYF
NA,TRBJ1-4,NA,TRBV10-3,TGTGCCATCAGAGGAGGTGCAACTAATGAAAAACTGTTTTTT,CAIRGGATNEKLFF
TRBD2,TRBJ2-5,NA,TRBV13,TGTGCCAGCAGAGACGGAGCGGGGCGGGAGACCCAGTACTTC,CASRDGAGRETQYF
TRBD1,TRBJ2-7,once,TRBV6-5,TGTGCCAGCAGACATCGGGGACAGGCCTCCTACGAGCAGTACTTC,CASRHRGQASYEQYF
TRBD1,TRBJ1-2,NA,TRBV6-1,TGTGCCAGCATGAGGGACAGTTCCCGTAACTATGGCTACACCTTC,CASMRDSSRNYGYTF
NA,TRBJ2-1,once,TRBV6-5,TGTGCCAGCAGTTTCCTAGAGAACAATGAGCAGTTCTTC,CASSFLENNEQFF
TRBD1,TRBJ1-1,NA,TRBV19,TGTGCCAGTAGGATACTTCCTGGACAGGGGAACACTGAAGCTTTCTTT,CASRILPGQGNTEAFF
TRBD1,TRBJ1-2,NA,TRBV5-1,TGCGCCAGCAGCTTCGGACAGGGTTGGGGCTATGGCTACACCTTC,CASSFGQGWGYGYTF
TRBD1,TRBJ2-1,NA,TRBV6-4,TGTGCCAGCAGCAAAACAGGGGGCCTAGGCCACAATGAGCAGTTCTTC,CASSKTGGLGHNEQFF
NA,TRBJ2-6,NA,TRBV5-8,TGTGCCAGCCATGAACCTTCGGACAGCCTCCTCTCCGGGGCCAACGTCCTGACTTTC,CASHEPSDSLLSGANVLTF